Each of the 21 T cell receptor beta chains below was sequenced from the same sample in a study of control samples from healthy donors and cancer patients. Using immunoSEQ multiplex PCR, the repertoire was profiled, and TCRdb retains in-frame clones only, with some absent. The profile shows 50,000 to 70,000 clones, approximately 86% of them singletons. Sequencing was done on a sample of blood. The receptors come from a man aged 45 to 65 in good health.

The CDR3: CSVEEVGEGRLGELFF. CDR3 coding DNA: TGCAGCGTTGAAGAAGTTGGGGAGGGTCGGTTGGGGGAGCTGTTTTTT. The rearrangement links TRBV29-1 to TRBJ2-2, with 7 bases aligning to TRBD2. With 0 bases clipped from V and 8 bases from J, the junction kept 12 bases outside the gene matches. The CDR3 loop spans 16 amino acids. Per germline, CDR1 SQVTM and CDR2 ANQGSEA.

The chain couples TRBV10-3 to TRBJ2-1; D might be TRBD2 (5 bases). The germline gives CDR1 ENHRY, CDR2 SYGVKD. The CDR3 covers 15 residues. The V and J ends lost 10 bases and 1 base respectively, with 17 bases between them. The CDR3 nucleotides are TGTGCCAGCTCTCCTCGGGGAGCGTCCTACAATGAGCAGTTCTTC. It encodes CASSPRGASYNEQFF.

This CDR3 reads CAWSGQGDQPQHF. DNA for the CDR3: TGTGCCTGGAGTGGACAGGGGGATCAGCCCCAGCATTTT. The genes are TRBV30 and TRBJ1-5, with 9 positions matching TRBD1. V lost 1 base, J lost 5 bases, and 0 bases stayed unmatched. This CDR3 contains 13 residues. Germline CDR1 GTSNPN, CDR2 SVGIG (reference sequence).

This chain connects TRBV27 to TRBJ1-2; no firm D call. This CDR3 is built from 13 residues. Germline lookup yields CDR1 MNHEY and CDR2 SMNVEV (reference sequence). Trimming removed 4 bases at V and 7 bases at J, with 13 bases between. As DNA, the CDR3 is TGTGCCAGCAGTTCATATTACAGTTCTGGCTACACCTTC. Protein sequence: CASSSYYSSGYTF.

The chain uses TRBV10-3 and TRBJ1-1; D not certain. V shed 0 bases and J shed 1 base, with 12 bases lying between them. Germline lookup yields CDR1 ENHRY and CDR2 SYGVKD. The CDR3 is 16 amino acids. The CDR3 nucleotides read TGTGCCATCAGTGAGTCAGGCGCGCTATCGAACACTGAAGCTTTCTTT. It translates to CAISESGALSNTEAFF.

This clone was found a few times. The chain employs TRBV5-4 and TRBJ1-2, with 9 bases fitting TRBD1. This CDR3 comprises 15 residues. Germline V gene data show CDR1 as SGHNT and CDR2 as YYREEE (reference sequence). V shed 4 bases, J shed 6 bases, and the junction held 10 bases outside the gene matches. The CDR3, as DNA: TGTGCCAGCAGCCTTGACAGGGGGACTTTCAATGGCTACACCTTC. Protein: CASSLDRGTFNGYTF.

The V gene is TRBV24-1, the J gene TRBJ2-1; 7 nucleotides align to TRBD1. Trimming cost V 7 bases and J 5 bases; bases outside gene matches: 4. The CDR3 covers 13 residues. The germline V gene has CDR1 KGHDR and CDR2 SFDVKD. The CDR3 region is CATRGTADNEQFF. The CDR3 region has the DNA TGTGCCACCAGGGGGACAGCCGACAATGAGCAGTTCTTC.

CDR3 in DNA: TGTGCCAGCAGTTACCTGGCGTCCGGGGAGACCCAGTACTTC. Translating it yields CASSYLASGETQYF. J is TRBJ2-5 and V is TRBV6-5; D is unclear. The germline CDR1 and CDR2 sequences are MNHEY and SVGAGI. Trimming shortened V by 2 bases and J by 5 bases, and 12 bases separated the two germline ends. The CDR3 runs 14 residues.

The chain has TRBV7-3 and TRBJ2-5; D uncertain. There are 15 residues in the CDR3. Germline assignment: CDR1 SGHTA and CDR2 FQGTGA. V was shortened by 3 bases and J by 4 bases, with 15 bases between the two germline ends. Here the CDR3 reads CASSFAAVKGETQYF. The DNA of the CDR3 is TGTGCCAGCAGCTTCGCGGCAGTTAAGGGAGAGACCCAGTACTTC.

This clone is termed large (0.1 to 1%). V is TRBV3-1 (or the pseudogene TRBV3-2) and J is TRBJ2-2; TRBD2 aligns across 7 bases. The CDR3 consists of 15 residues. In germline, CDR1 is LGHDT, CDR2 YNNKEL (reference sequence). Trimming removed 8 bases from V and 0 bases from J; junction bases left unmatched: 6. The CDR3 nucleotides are TGTGCCAGCCATTTAGCGGGCCCGAACACCGGGGAGCTGTTTTTT. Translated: CASHLAGPNTGELFF.

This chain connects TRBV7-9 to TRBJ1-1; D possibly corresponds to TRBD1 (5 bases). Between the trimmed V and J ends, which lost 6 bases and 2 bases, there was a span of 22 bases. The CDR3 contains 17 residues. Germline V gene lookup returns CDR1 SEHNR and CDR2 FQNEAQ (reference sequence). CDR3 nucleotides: TGTGCCAGCAGTCTTAGTAAGGGGCGGGGAATCAACACTGAAGCTTTCTTT. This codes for CASSLSKGRGINTEAFF.

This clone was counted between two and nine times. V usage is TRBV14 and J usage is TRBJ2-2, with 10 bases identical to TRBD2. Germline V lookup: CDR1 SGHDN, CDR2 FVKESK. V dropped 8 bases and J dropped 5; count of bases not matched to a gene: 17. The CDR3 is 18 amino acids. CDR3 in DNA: TGTGCCAGCGCCCCAGGAGCTAGCGGGAGAAGAGGGACCGGGGAGCTGTTTTTT. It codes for CASAPGASGRRGTGELFF.

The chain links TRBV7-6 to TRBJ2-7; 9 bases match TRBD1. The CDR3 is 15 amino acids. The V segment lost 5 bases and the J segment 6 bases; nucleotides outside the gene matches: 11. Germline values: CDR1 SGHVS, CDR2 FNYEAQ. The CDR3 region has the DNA TGTGCCAGCAGCCCTGTGGGACAGGGTTACGCCGAGCAGTACTTC. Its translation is CASSPVGQGYAEQYF.

The CDR3 is CASSSRPGSNEKLFF. The CDR3 bases are TGCGCCAGCAGCTCACGGCCCGGGTCGAATGAAAAACTGTTTTTT. The chain joins TRBV5-1 to TRBJ1-4, with D uncertain. The ends were cut back, 3 bases at V and 5 bases at J, with 14 bases in the middle. Germline assignment: CDR1 SGHRS and CDR2 YFSETQ. This CDR3 has 15 amino acids.

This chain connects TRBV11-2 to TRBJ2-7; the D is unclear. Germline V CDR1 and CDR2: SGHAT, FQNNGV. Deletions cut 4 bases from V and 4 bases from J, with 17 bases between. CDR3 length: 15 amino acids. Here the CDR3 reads CASSSHDIPFYEQYF. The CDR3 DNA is TGTGCCAGCAGCTCCCATGACATCCCCTTTTACGAGCAGTACTTC.

CDR3 sequence: CASSETGRELFF. Written as DNA, the CDR3 is TGTGCCAGCAGTGAGACAGGGAGGGAGCTGTTTTTT. The chain is built from TRBV6-1 and TRBJ2-2, with 7 nucleotides matching TRBD1. This CDR3 contains 12 residues. J lost 9 bases, V lost 3 bases, and 1 base had no gene match. Germline lookup yields CDR1 MNHNS and CDR2 SASEGT.

In nucleotides, the CDR3 is TGTGCCAGCAGCGTAGGCGACTCCTACAATGAGCAGTTCTTC. Protein: CASSVGDSYNEQFF. The chain is built from TRBV9 and TRBJ2-1; no reliable D call. The CDR3 loop spans 14 amino acids. V was shortened by 0 bases and J by 0 bases, with 4 bases between the two germline ends. The V gene's germline CDR1 is SGDLS and CDR2 YYNGEE.

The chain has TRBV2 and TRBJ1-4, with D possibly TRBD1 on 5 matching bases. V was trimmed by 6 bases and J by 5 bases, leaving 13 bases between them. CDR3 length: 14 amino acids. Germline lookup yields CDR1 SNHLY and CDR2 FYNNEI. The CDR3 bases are TGTGCCAGCAGCAGAGGCGGGGGGAATGAAAAACTGTTTTTT. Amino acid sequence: CASSRGGGNEKLFF. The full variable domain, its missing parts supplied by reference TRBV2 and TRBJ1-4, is EPEVTQTPSHQVTQMGQEVILRCVPISNHLYFYWYRQILGQKVEFLVSFYNNEISEKSEIFDDQFSVERPDGSNFTLKIRSTKLEDSAMYFCASSRGGGNEKLFFGSGTQLSVL.

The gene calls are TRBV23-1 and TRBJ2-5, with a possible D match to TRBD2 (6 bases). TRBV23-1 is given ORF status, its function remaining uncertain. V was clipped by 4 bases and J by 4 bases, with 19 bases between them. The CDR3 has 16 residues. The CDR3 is CASSPRVSGTLETQYF. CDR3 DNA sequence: TGCGCCAGCAGTCCCCGGGTTAGCGGCACGTTAGAGACCCAGTACTTC.

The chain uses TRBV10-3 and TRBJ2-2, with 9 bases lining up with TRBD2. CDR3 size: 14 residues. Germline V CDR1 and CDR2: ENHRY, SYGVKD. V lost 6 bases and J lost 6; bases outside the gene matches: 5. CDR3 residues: CAISRTSEAGELFF. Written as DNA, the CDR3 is TGTGCCATCAGCAGGACTAGCGAAGCCGGGGAGCTGTTTTTT.

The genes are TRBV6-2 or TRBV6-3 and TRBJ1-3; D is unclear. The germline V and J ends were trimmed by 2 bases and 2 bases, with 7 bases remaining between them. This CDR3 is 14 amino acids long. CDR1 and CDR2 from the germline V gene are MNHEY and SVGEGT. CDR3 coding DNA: TGTGCCAGCAGTTACCCGGCAGCTGGAAACACCATATATTTT. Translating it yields CASSYPAAGNTIYF.